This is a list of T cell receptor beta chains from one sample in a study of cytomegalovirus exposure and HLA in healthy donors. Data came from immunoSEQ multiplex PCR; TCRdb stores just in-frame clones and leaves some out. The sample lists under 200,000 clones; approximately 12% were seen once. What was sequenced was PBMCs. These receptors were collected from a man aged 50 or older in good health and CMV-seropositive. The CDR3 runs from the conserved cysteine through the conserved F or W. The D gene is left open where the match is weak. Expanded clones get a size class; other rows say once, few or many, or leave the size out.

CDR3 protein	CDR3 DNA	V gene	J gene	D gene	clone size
CASSPRQKEPQHF	TGTGCCAGCAGCCCGCGACAAAAGGAGCCCCAGCATTTT	TRBV7-9	TRBJ1-5	NA	NA
CASSLQGRETQYF	TGCGCCAGCAGCTTGCAGGGCAGGGAGACCCAGTACTTC	TRBV5-1	TRBJ2-5	NA	few
CASSLETGRESGVLTF	TGTGCCAGCAGCTTAGAAACAGGGCGGGAGAGCGGCGTCCTGACTTTC	TRBV11-2	TRBJ2-6	NA	NA
CASSEPGIGGEAFF	TGTGCCAGCAGTGAACCGGGCATTGGAGGTGAAGCTTTCTTT	TRBV2	TRBJ1-1	NA	NA
CASSSSGVKRTEAFF	TGTGCCAGCAGTTCCTCAGGGGTGAAGAGGACTGAAGCTTTCTTT	TRBV28	TRBJ1-1	NA	few
CASSWEGGGYTF	TGTGCCAGCAGCTGGGAGGGCGGGGGCTACACCTTC	TRBV7-2	TRBJ1-2	NA	NA
CASSFYTQGNQPQHF	TGTGCCAGCAGCTTCTATACACAGGGCAATCAGCCCCAGCATTTT	TRBV5-5	TRBJ1-5	NA	NA
CASSLEGAAAEQFF	TGTGCCAGCAGCTTAGAGGGGGCGGCGGCTGAGCAGTTCTTC	TRBV11-2	TRBJ2-1	NA	few
CASSGGLEQFF	TGTGCCAGCAGCGGGGGACTTGAGCAGTTCTTC	TRBV6-1	TRBJ2-1	NA	NA
CASSDQGNNSPLHF	TGTGCCAGCAGTGACCAGGGAAATAATTCACCCCTCCACTTT	TRBV6-4	TRBJ1-6	NA	NA